The entry below describes one T cell receptor (beta chain). This sample is drawn from a study of blood T cell repertoires in COVID-19. Looking at the study overall: The cDNA or gDNA used as material had been derived from T cells, B-cell-depleted T cells, or PBMCs.

Original processing notes: Counts of nucleated cells, estimated from reference gene primer amplification, were obtained. Sequenced by immunoSEQ multiplex PCR; TCRdb stores in-frame clones only, minus some. V, J and clone size are taken as reported in that table, and D and trimming were inferred from the DNA itself. Here the sample spans 60,000 to 95,000 clones, around 90% being singletons. CDR1 MGHDK and CDR2 SYGVNS come from the germline V gene. This CDR3 is 13 amino acids long. V was clipped by 6 bases and J by 4 bases, with 10 bases between them. Sequencing used peripheral blood. The rearrangement uses TRBV25-1 and TRBJ1-5; possibly TRBD1 for D (6 bases). This TCR was recovered from a woman in her 50s with acute or convalescent COVID-19. For the CDR3, the DNA is TGTGCCAGCAGATCAGGGGAGAATCAGCCCCAGCATTTT. This translates into CASRSGENQPQHF. Filled out from reference TRBV25-1 and TRBJ1-5, the complete variable domain reads EADIYQTPRYLVIGTGKKITLECSQTMGHDKMYWYQQDPGMELHLIHYSYGVNSTEKGDLSSESTVSRIRTEHFPLTLESARPSHTSQYLCASRSGENQPQHFGDGTRLSIL.